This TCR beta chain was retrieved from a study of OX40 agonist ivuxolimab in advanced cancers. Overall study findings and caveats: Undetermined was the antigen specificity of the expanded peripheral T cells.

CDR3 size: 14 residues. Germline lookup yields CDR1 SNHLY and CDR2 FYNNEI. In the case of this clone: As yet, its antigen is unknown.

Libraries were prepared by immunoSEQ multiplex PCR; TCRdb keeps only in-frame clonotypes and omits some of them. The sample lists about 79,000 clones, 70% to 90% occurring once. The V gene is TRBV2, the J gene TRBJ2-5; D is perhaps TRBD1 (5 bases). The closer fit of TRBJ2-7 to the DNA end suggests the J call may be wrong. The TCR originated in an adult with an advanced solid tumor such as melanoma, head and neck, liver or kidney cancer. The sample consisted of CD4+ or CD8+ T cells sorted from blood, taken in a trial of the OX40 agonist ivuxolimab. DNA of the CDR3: TGTGCCAGCAGGGCAGGGATTTTCACCTACGAGCAGTACTTC. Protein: CASRAGIFTYEQYF.